These T cell receptor beta chains were read from a single sample in a study of STAT3 mutations in large granular lymphocyte leukemia. The table came from immunoSEQ multiplex PCR; TCRdb's copy has only in-frame clones and leaves some out. This table has about 12,000 clones, approximately 83% appearing once. Sequencing was performed on peripheral blood mononuclear cells. All receptors derive from a man older than 75 with T-cell large granular lymphocyte leukemia. Some clones in this sample may be carry-over from other donors' samples. Both conserved end residues are part of each CDR3.

v_gene,j_gene,CDR3aa
TRBV18,TRBJ1-6,CASSPAGGKGSPLHF
TRBV4-2,TRBJ1-3,CASSQDVGSPLLGNTIYF
TRBV15,TRBJ2-2,CATSRLIAGGLNTGELFF
TRBV18,TRBJ2-2,CASSPPWTETGELFF
TRBV6-1,TRBJ1-2,CASSEDYRDGYTF
TRBV9,TRBJ2-7,CASSVGGRGSTYEQYF
TRBV5-4,TRBJ1-2,CASSSGSGTNYGYTF
TRBV6-5,TRBJ2-3,CASRSADTQYF
TRBV7-2,TRBJ1-6,CASSLDANSPLHF
TRBV6-5,TRBJ2-5,CGIMGGQETQYF
TRBV30,TRBJ1-5,CAWSGGSNQPQHF
TRBV7-2,TRBJ2-5,CASSLGPGGGGRGETQYF
TRBV5-4,TRBJ1-1,CASSGGGTGNINTEAFF
TRBV28,TRBJ1-5,CASSHRGKGSNQPQHF
TRBV7-2,TRBJ2-7,CASSSDYFAYEQYF
TRBV7-3,TRBJ1-2,CASSLSGDDYGYTF
TRBV14,TRBJ2-3,CASSRGSSTDTQYF
TRBV15,TRBJ2-6,CATSSLYEAGANVLTF